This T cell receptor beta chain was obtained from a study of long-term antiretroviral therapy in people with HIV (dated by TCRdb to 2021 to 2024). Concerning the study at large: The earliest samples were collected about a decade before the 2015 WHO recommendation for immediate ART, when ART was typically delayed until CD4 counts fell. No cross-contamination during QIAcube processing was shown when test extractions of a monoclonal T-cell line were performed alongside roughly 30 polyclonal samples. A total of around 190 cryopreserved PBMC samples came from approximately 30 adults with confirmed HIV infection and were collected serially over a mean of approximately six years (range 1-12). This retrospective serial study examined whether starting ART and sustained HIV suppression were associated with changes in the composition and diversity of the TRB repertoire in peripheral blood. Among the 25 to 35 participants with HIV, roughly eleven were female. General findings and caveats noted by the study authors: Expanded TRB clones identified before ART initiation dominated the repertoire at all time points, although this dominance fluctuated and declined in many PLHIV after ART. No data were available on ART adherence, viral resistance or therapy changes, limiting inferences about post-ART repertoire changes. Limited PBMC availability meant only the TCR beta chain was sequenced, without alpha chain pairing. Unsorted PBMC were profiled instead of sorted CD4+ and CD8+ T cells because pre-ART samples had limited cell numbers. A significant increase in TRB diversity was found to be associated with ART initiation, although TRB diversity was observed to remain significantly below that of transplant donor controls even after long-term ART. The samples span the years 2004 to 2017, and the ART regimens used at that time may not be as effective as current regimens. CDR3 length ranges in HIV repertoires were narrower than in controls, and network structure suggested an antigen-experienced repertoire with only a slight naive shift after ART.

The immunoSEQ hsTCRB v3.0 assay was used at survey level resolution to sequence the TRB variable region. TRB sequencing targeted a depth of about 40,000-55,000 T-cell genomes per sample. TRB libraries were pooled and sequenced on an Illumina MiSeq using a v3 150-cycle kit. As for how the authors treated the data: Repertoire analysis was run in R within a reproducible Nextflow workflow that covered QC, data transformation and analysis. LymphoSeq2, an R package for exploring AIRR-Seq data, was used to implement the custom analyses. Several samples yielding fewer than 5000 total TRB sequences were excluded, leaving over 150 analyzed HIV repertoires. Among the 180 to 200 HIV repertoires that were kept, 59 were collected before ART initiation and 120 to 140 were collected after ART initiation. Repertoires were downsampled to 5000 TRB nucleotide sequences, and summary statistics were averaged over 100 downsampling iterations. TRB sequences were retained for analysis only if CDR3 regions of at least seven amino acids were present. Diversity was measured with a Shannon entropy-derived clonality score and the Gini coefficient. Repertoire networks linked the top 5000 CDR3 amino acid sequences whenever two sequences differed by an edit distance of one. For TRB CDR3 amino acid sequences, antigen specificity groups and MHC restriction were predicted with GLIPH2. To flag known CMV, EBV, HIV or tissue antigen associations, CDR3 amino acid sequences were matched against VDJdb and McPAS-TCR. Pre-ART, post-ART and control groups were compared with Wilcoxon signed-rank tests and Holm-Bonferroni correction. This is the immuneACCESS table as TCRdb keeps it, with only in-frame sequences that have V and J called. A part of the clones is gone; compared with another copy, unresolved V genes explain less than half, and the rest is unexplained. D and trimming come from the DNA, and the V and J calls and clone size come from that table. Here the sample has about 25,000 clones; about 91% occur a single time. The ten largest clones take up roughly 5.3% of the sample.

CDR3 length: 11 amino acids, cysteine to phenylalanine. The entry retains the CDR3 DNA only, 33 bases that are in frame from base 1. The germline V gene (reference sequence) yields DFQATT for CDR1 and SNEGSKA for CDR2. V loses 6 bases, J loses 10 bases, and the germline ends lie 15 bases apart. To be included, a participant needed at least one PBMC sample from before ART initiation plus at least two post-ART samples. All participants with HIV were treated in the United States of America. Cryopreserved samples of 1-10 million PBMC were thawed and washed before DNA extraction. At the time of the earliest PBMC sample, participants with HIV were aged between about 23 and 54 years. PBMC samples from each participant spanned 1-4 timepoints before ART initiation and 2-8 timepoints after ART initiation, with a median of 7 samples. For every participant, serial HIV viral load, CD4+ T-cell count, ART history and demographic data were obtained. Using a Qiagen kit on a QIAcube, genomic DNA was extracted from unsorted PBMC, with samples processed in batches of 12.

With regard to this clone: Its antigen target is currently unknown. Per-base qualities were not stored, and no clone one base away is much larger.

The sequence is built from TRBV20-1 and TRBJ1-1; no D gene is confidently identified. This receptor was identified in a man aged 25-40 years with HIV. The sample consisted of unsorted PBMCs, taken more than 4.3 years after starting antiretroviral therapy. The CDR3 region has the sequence CSAAGEMSAFF. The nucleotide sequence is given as TGCAGTGCAGCTGGGGAAATGTCAGCTTTCTTT.